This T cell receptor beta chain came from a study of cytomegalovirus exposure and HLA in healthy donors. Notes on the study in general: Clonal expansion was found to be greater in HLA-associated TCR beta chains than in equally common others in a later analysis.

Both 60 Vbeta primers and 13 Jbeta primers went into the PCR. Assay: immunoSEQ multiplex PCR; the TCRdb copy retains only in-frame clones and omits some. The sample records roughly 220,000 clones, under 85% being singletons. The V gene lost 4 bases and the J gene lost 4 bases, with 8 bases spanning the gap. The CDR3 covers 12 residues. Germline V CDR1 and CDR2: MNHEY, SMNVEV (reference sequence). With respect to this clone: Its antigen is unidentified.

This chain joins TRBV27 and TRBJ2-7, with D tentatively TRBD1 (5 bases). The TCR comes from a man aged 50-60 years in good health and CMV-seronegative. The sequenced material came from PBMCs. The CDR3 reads CASSSTEYEQYF. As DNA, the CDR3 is TGTGCCAGCAGTTCGACAGAATACGAGCAGTACTTC.